The 11 T cell receptor beta chains given below trace back to one sample, sequenced in a study of blood T cell repertoires in COVID-19 (dated by TCRdb to about 2020). Library preparation employed the immunoSEQ multiplex PCR assay. TCRdb took over this immuneACCESS table, retaining in-frame rearrangements with V and J assigned. Such tables are incomplete; in checked studies, under half of the missing clones stem from an unresolved V gene, and the remainder is unexplained. The sample has over 130,000 clones on record, around 82% of them singletons. The ten largest clones take up under 5% of the sample. Specimen: peripheral blood. The receptors come from a woman aged 55-75 years with acute or convalescent COVID-19.

The table lists this clone with many counts. V is TRBV6-5 and J is TRBJ1-2, with TRBD1 matching 8 bases. V gave up 6 bases and J gave up 0 bases; unmatched junction bases: 0. This CDR3 spans 13 amino acids. The germline V gene encodes CDR1 MNHEY and CDR2 SVGAGI. CDR3 nucleotides: TGTGCCAGCAGCAGGGGGCCTAACTATGGCTACACCTTC. It specifies CASSRGPNYGYTF.

This clone was recorded only once. The genes are TRBV3-1 (or the pseudogene TRBV3-2) and TRBJ2-2; possibly TRBD2 for D (5 bases). The CDR3 is 13 amino acids. The V and J ends lost 4 bases and 4 bases respectively, with 7 bases between them. Germline CDR1 LGHDT, CDR2 YNNKEL (reference sequence). In DNA, the CDR3 is TGTGCCAGCAGCCGCGAGGGCACCGGGGAGCTGTTTTTT. It encodes CASSREGTGELFF.

The chain recombines TRBV11-2 with TRBJ2-1; 15 bases are shared with TRBD2. After removal of 5 bases from V and 0 bases from J, the junction contained 8 bases not matched to a gene. The CDR3 spans 19 residues. CDR1 and CDR2 (germline): SGHAT, FQNNGV. The CDR3 sequence is CASSRTSGRGPSSYNEQFF. The CDR3 nucleotides are TGTGCCAGCAGCCGGACTAGCGGGAGGGGCCCTAGCTCCTACAATGAGCAGTTCTTC.

The V call is TRBV7-9, the J call TRBJ2-2; weak D call: TRBD2 (6 bases). CDR1 SEHNR and CDR2 FQNEAQ come from the germline V gene (reference sequence). CDR3 length: 14 amino acids. V was clipped by 8 bases and J by 0 bases, with 10 bases between them. The CDR3 DNA reads TGTGCCAGCGGAGGGGACCCGAACACCGGGGAGCTGTTTTTT. It codes for CASGGDPNTGELFF.

This CDR3 is CASSVAPREGHGYTF. The CDR3 nucleotides are TGTGCCAGCAGCGTAGCTCCCAGGGAAGGCCATGGCTACACCTTC. The rearrangement uses TRBV9 and TRBJ1-2; TRBD1 might be the D (5 bases). The CDR3 sequence is 15 residues long. V was trimmed by 0 bases and J by 6 bases, leaving 15 bases between them. CDR1 and CDR2 (germline): SGDLS, YYNGEE.

The chain joins TRBV9 to TRBJ2-2; D possibly corresponds to TRBD2 (5 bases). CDR3 length: 15 residues. The germline V and J ends were trimmed by 0 bases and 6 bases, with 12 bases remaining between them. CDR1 is SGDLS, CDR2 YYNGEE, per germline. CDR3: CASSVGTAGAGELFF. The CDR3 nucleotides are TGTGCCAGCAGCGTAGGAACCGCCGGGGCCGGGGAGCTGTTTTTT.

V and J are TRBV27 and TRBJ2-1; 7 bases align to TRBD2. Germline values: CDR1 MNHEY, CDR2 SMNVEV (reference sequence). The CDR3 totals 16 residues. Trimming cost V 6 bases and J 0 bases; bases outside gene matches: 8. The CDR3 region is CASSPASGHSYNEQFF. The CDR3 region has the DNA TGTGCCAGCAGCCCTGCTAGCGGCCACTCCTACAATGAGCAGTTCTTC.

This clone was recorded once. The rearrangement links TRBV27 to TRBJ1-5; TRBD1 aligns across 9 bases. V shed 5 bases and J 6 bases; nucleotides not matched to a gene: 5. Germline V lookup: CDR1 MNHEY, CDR2 SMNVEV (reference sequence). The CDR3 contains 14 residues. In DNA form, the CDR3 reads TGTGCCAGCAGTAGGACAGGGGCTGCTCAGCCCCAGCATTTT. This codes for CASSRTGAAQPQHF.

The chain carries TRBV11-3 and TRBJ2-5; TRBD2 matches at 9 bases. Germline V gene sequence: CDR1 SGHNT, CDR2 YENEEA. V was pared by 2 bases and J by 5 bases, with 9 bases of the junction left unmatched. CDR3 length equals 16 residues. For the CDR3, the DNA is TGTGCCAGCAGCTTACGGGCTAGCGGGACGGGGGAGACCCAGTACTTC. Encoded protein: CASSLRASGTGETQYF.

The rearrangement uses TRBV27 and TRBJ2-1; D is perhaps TRBD1 (5 bases). Trimming pared 3 bases from V and 8 bases from J, leaving 20 bases between. There are 16 residues in the CDR3. The germline V gene has CDR1 MNHEY and CDR2 SMNVEV (reference sequence). The CDR3 reads CASSFGPTVTMDEQFF. CDR3 sequence (DNA): TGTGCCAGCAGTTTTGGGCCGACAGTCACGATGGATGAGCAGTTCTTC.

This sequence joins TRBV5-8 and TRBJ2-1; D is perhaps TRBD1 (6 bases). In germline, CDR1 is SGHTS, CDR2 YDEGEE. The CDR3 sequence is 17 residues long. V gave up 0 bases and J gave up 6 bases, with 19 bases separating them. The CDR3 loop reads CASSLASTGVLPNEQFF. CDR3 in DNA: TGTGCCAGCAGCTTGGCGTCGACAGGAGTACTACCCAATGAGCAGTTCTTC. Full variable domain (missing parts from reference TRBV5-8 and TRBJ2-1): EAGVTQSPTHLIKTRGQQATLRCSPISGHTSVYWYQQALGLGLQFLLWYDEGEERNRGNFPPRFSGRQFPNYSSELNVNALELEDSALYLCASSLASTGVLPNEQFFGPGTRLTVL.